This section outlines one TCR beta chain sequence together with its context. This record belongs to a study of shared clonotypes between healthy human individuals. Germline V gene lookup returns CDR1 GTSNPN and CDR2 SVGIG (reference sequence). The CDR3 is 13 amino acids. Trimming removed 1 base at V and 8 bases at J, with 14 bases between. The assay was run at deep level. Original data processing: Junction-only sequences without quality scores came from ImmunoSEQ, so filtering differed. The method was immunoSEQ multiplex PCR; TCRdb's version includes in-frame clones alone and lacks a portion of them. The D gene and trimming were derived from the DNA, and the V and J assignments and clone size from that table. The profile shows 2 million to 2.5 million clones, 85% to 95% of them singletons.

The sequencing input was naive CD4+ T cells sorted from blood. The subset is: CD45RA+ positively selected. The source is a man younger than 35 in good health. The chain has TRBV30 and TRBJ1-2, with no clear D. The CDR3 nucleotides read TGTGCCTGGAGTGCGACGGAGATAGGAGGCTACACCTTC. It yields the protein CAWSATEIGGYTF. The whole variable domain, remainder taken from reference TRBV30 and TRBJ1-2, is SQTIHQWPATLVQPVGSPLSLECTVEGTSNPNLYWYRQAAGRGLQLLFYSVGIGQISSEVPQNLSASRPQDRQFILSSKKLLLSDSGFYLCAWSATEIGGYTFGSGTRLTVV.